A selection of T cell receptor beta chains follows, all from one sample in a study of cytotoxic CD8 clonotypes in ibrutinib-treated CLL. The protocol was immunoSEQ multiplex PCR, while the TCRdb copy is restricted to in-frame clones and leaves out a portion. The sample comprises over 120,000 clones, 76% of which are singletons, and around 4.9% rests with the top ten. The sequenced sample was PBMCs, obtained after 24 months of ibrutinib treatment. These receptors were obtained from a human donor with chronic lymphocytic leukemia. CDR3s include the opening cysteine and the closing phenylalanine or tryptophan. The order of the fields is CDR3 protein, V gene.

CDR3aa: CASSPRGSPHTGELFF; v_gene: TRBV11-3
CDR3aa: CASTRGGQGGNEQFF; v_gene: TRBV9
CDR3aa: CAWSGPSTGNYGYTF; v_gene: TRBV30
CDR3aa: CASSRQGAASNQPQHF; v_gene: TRBV18
CDR3aa: CSIMPGSEAFF; v_gene: TRBV29-1
CDR3aa: CASSPTPGWEAKNIQYF; v_gene: TRBV14
CDR3aa: CASSPILRTEAFF; v_gene: TRBV11-2
CDR3aa: CASSPTGWEGGSTGELFF; v_gene: TRBV10-2
CDR3aa: CASSAGTLLGYTF; v_gene: TRBV9
CDR3aa: CASSSPGQPGSYEQYF; v_gene: TRBV27
CDR3aa: CASSLVAGQGADYTF; v_gene: TRBV7-6
CDR3aa: CASSLGGGYEQYF; v_gene: TRBV7-2
CDR3aa: CASSQDATNEKLFF; v_gene: TRBV6-5
CDR3aa: CASSQQRDTPPLHF; v_gene: TRBV4-2
CDR3aa: CAITPRQGGPGANVLTF; v_gene: TRBV10-3
CDR3aa: CASSKGDPYNEQFF; v_gene: TRBV6-4
CDR3aa: CASSAGPRGAYEQYF; v_gene: TRBV9
CDR3aa: CASRSANGGYEQYF; v_gene: TRBV25-1
CDR3aa: CASSLRGEDTQYF; v_gene: TRBV5-4
CDR3aa: CASSAGQPTDTQYF; v_gene: TRBV19
CDR3aa: CASAQWQAYEQYF; v_gene: TRBV6-6
CDR3aa: CASSQGVGSLTDTQYF; v_gene: TRBV4-3
CDR3aa: CAWTRSGGNRNEQFF; v_gene: TRBV30
CDR3aa: CASSQPDRDGYTF; v_gene: TRBV14
CDR3aa: CASSIAGIADTQYF; v_gene: TRBV19
CDR3aa: CASRVTGGTEAFF; v_gene: TRBV27
CDR3aa: CASSFDPGVGTEAFF; v_gene: TRBV11-2
CDR3aa: CASSLRGGDGTQYF; v_gene: TRBV5-8
CDR3aa: CSVGGPDRGYTF; v_gene: TRBV29-1
CDR3aa: CASRRGTDAYEQYF; v_gene: TRBV19
CDR3aa: CASRRGDRVHEQYF; v_gene: TRBV6-6
CDR3aa: CASSRSVGSYEQYF; v_gene: TRBV7-8
CDR3aa: CASSLAWGSGETQYF; v_gene: TRBV5-6
CDR3aa: CASSFGASYEQYF; v_gene: TRBV5-1
CDR3aa: CASSETTVLNTEAFF; v_gene: TRBV5-1
CDR3aa: CASSPGTTNTEAFF; v_gene: TRBV5-6
CDR3aa: CASSPRGGRGTEAFF; v_gene: TRBV4-2
CDR3aa: CASSSDGEKAQYF; v_gene: TRBV7-3
CDR3aa: CASSLAGPLHNEQFF; v_gene: TRBV7-2
CDR3aa: CASTREGQGNFGYTF; v_gene: TRBV19
CDR3aa: CASSAHLGGGYEQYF; v_gene: TRBV11-1
CDR3aa: CASSLPGGAGKLFF; v_gene: TRBV27
CDR3aa: CASSVGIRTGGTGELFF; v_gene: TRBV9
CDR3aa: CASSSTGKETQYF; v_gene: TRBV7-3
CDR3aa: CASSLVGGGGETQYF; v_gene: TRBV7-7
CDR3aa: CASSLGQMPMNTEAFF; v_gene: TRBV5-1
CDR3aa: CASSPSGGYGYTF; v_gene: TRBV7-9
CDR3aa: CASSLDGRETQYF; v_gene: TRBV7-9
CDR3aa: CASSWDGTEAFF; v_gene: TRBV5-1
CDR3aa: CASSSGSGGDTQYF; v_gene: TRBV5-1
CDR3aa: CASSQVWGSYEQYF; v_gene: TRBV14
CDR3aa: CASGGPQETQYF; v_gene: TRBV7-6
CDR3aa: CASGGQGSRGEPQHF; v_gene: TRBV2